This T cell receptor beta chain emerged from a study of cytomegalovirus exposure and HLA in healthy donors. Study outcomes and limitations: Per a later analysis, HLA-associated TCR beta chains showed more clonal expansion than other, equally common TCR beta chains. Among the CMV-associated chains, three were confirmed in vitro as specific for CMV antigens.

Germline lookup yields CDR1 SGHTA and CDR2 FQGNSA. The CDR3 spans 15 residues. Trimming stripped 8 bases from V and 4 bases from J, with 18 bases between. This clone was detected once. Its antigen is unknown. Nominal health characterized the donors when sampled, though unrecorded immune exposures were likely. PCR was performed using 60 Vbeta and 13 Jbeta primers. Generated by immunoSEQ multiplex PCR, the TCRdb table keeps only in-frame clones and is missing some. The table includes around 150,000 clones, roughly 79% detected once. The sequence derives from a male donor in good health and CMV-seronegative. The chain has TRBV7-2 and TRBJ1-3; D may be TRBD1 (6 bases). Sample: PBMCs. The CDR3 DNA follows: TGTGCCAGCGGCTCCCTACAGGGTTCGGGAAACACCATATATTTT. Its translation: CASGSLQGSGNTIYF.